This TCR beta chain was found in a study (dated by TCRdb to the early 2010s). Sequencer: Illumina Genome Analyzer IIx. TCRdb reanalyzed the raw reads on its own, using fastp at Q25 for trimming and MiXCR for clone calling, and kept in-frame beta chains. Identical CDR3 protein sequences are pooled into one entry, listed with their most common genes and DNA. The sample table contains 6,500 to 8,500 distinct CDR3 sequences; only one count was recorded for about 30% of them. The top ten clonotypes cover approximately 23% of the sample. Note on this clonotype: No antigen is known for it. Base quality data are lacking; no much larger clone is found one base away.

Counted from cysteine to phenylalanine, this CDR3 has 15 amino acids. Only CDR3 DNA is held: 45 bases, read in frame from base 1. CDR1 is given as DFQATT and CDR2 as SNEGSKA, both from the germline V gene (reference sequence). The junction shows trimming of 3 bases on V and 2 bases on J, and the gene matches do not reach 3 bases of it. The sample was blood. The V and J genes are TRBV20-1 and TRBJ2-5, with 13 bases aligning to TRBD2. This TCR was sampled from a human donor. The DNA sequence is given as TGCAGTGCTAGCCAACTAGCGGGAGGGCAAGAGACCCAGTACTTC. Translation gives CSASQLAGGQETQYF.